This T cell receptor (beta chain) was captured by sequencing in a study of shared clonotypes between healthy human individuals. Study outcomes and limitations: Estimated richness values were generally larger in naive subsets than in memory subsets.

The CDR3 has 14 residues. Per germline, CDR1 MDHEN and CDR2 SYDVKM. The V and J ends lost 2 bases and 5 bases respectively, with 13 bases between them. Approximately 30,000 T cell genomes (around 200 ng DNA) went into each sorted-subset replicate. Profiled with immunoSEQ multiplex PCR; TCRdb holds only in-frame clones, not every one. The data hold 850,000 to 1,200,000 clones, with around 74% observed a single time. As concerns this clone: What it binds is not known.

In the CD4+ fraction, cells were divided into CD45RA+ naive and CD45RA-negative memory subsets. Sequenced sample: memory CD4+ T cells sorted from blood. Subset denoted: CD45RA-negative fraction. The receptor's source is a man aged 18 to 30 in good health. The V call is TRBV28, the J call TRBJ2-7; D may be TRBD1 (5 bases). CDR3 amino acids: CASSLSGRVHEQYF. Here the CDR3 DNA reads TGTGCCAGCAGTTTAAGTGGCAGGGTCCACGAGCAGTACTTC.